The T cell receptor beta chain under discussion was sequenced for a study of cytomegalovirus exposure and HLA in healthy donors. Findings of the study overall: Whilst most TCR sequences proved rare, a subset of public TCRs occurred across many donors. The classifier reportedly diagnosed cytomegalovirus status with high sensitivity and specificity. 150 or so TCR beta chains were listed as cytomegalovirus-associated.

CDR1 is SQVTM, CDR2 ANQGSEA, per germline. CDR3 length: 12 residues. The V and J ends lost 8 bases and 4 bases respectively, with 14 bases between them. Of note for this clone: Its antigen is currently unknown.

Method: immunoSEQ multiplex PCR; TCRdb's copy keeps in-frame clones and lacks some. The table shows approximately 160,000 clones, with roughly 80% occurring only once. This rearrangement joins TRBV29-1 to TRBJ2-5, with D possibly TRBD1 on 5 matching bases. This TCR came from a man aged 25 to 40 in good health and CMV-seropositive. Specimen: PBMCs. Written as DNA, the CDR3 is TGCAGCTGTATCCAAAGGGGAGAGACCCAGTACTTC. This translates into CSCIQRGETQYF.